Shown below are 20 T cell receptor beta chains from a single sample sequenced in a study of PD-1 blockade in classical Hodgkin lymphoma. Profiled with immunoSEQ multiplex PCR; TCRdb holds only in-frame clones, not every one. Of around 27,000 clones in the sample, roughly 90% were seen once. Noted time point: newly diagnosed, previously untreated cHL patient sample. Sequencing was performed on peripheral blood mononuclear cells (PBMCs). The origin of the receptors is a human donor with classical Hodgkin lymphoma.

DNA for the CDR3: TGTGCCAGCAGCAAAGCTCCGGGGGGTGAAAAACTGTTTTTT. Its translation: CASSKAPGGEKLFF. The gene calls are TRBV7-2 and TRBJ1-4, with D perhaps TRBD1 (5 bases). Trimming cost V 5 bases and J 7 bases, with 14 bases left between them. Germline lookup yields CDR1 SGHTA and CDR2 FQGNSA. CDR3 length equals 14 residues.

This clone was seen more than once but under ten times. The chain couples TRBV7-3 to TRBJ2-7; tentatively, D is TRBD1 or TRBD2 (5 bases each). V gave up 6 bases and J gave up 3 bases, with 18 bases separating them. CDR3 length equals 15 residues. CDR1 and CDR2 from the germline V gene are SGHTA and FQGTGA. CDR3: CASREGPGEGYEQYF. Written as DNA, the CDR3 is TGTGCCAGCAGAGAGGGACCAGGTGAAGGCTACGAGCAGTACTTC.

The chain is built from TRBV9 and TRBJ2-7, with TRBD1 matching 9 bases. The germline V gene encodes CDR1 SGDLS and CDR2 YYNGEE. This CDR3 region has 14 residues. The V and J ends lost 0 bases and 3 bases, in that order; junction bases with no gene match: 1. CDR3 DNA sequence: TGTGCCAGCAGCGTAGGGGACAGGGTCTACGAGCAGTACTTC. Its protein product is CASSVGDRVYEQYF.

This sequence joins TRBV28 and TRBJ2-3, with D possibly matching TRBD2 (5 bases). Trimming shortened V by 2 bases and J by 4 bases, and 10 bases separated the two germline ends. The germline gives CDR1 MDHEN, CDR2 SYDVKM. CDR3 length: 14 residues. CDR3: CASSLNLAPDTQYF. CDR3 DNA sequence: TGTGCCAGCAGTTTAAACCTAGCCCCAGATACGCAGTATTTT. The variable domain in full, with the rest retrieved from reference TRBV28 and TRBJ2-3, is DVKVTQSSRYLVKRTGEKVFLECVQDMDHENMFWYRQDPGLGLRLIYFSYDVKMKEKGDIPEGYSVSREKKERFSLILESASTNQTSMYLCASSLNLAPDTQYFGPGTRLTVL.

This clone was observed a single time. The chain carries TRBV28 and TRBJ1-2; tentatively, D is TRBD1 (5 bases). V lost 2 bases to trimming and J lost 8 bases, with 18 bases between them. The CDR3 runs 15 residues. Germline lookup yields CDR1 MDHEN and CDR2 SYDVKM. This CDR3 reads CASSLLDGPKGGYTF. Written as DNA, the CDR3 is TGTGCCAGCAGTTTACTAGACGGTCCTAAGGGGGGCTACACCTTC.

V and J are TRBV10-3 and TRBJ1-2; D is unclear. Per the germline V gene, CDR1 is ENHRY and CDR2 is SYGVKD. This CDR3 region has 12 residues. V was shortened by 9 bases and J by 4 bases, with 12 bases between the two germline ends. CDR3 region: CAMHDGPYGYTF. CDR3 nucleotides: TGTGCCATGCACGACGGACCCTATGGCTACACCTTC.

V usage is TRBV28 and J usage is TRBJ1-4; weak D call: TRBD1 (5 bases). Per germline, CDR1 MDHEN and CDR2 SYDVKM. The CDR3 runs 13 residues. V gave up 10 bases and J gave up 0 bases, with 9 bases separating them. The CDR3 DNA follows: TGTGCCACCCGGACAACAACTAATGAAAAACTGTTTTTT. Translating gives CATRTTTNEKLFF.

CDR3 in amino acids: CASSYKPGLNTEAFF. CDR3 sequence (DNA): TGTGCCAGCAGTTACAAGCCCGGGTTGAACACTGAAGCTTTCTTT. V is TRBV6-5 and J is TRBJ1-1; D is ambiguous. There are 15 residues in the CDR3. Germline CDR1 reads MNHEY; CDR2 reads SVGAGI. The ends were cut back, 2 bases at V and 0 bases at J, with 10 bases in the middle.

The chain uses TRBV19 and TRBJ2-7; perhaps TRBD1 as D (6 bases). Trimming pared 4 bases from V and 4 bases from J, leaving 11 bases between. Germline values: CDR1 LNHDA, CDR2 SQIVND (reference sequence). The CDR3 is 13 residues long. The chain's CDR3 is CASSKTGTYEQYF. The CDR3 DNA follows: TGTGCCAGTAGTAAAACCGGGACATACGAGCAGTACTTC.

This rearrangement joins TRBV29-1 to TRBJ2-5; TRBD1 might be the D (6 bases). The CDR3 covers 12 residues. V lost 6 bases to trimming and J lost 1 base, with 9 bases between them. CDR1 and CDR2 (germline): SQVTM, ANQGSEA. The CDR3 loop is CSVGQLQETQYF. CDR3 in DNA: TGCAGCGTCGGACAGCTCCAAGAGACCCAGTACTTC.

This clone has a single count. The J gene is TRBJ2-5, the V gene TRBV2; 15 nucleotides match TRBD2. There are 16 residues in the CDR3. CDR1 and CDR2 from the germline V gene are SNHLY and FYNNEI. The J segment lost 4 bases and the V segment lost 6 bases, leaving 6 bases of the junction unmatched. CDR3 region: CASSGPGLAGGETQYF. The CDR3 nucleotides read TGTGCCAGCAGCGGTCCGGGACTAGCGGGAGGAGAGACCCAGTACTTC.

The chain carries TRBV9 and TRBJ2-7; 9 positions match TRBD1. Unmatched junction bases numbered 10, after V lost 7 bases and J lost 2 bases. Germline CDR1 is SGDLS and CDR2 is YYNGEE. The CDR3 extends over 15 amino acids. CDR3 DNA: TGTGCCAGCCCTACCGACAGGGGGGGTACCTACGAGCAGTACTTC. It yields the protein CASPTDRGGTYEQYF.

This clone came up a few times. The chain is built from TRBV28 and TRBJ1-5; tentative D call: TRBD1 (5 bases). The CDR3 extends over 12 amino acids. Deletions cut 7 bases from V and 7 bases from J, with 11 bases between. Germline loops: CDR1 MDHEN, CDR2 SYDVKM. CDR3 DNA: TGTGCCAGCAAAGGGGCAAGACAGCCCCAGCATTTT. It yields the protein CASKGARQPQHF.

V usage is TRBV5-1 and J usage is TRBJ2-7; TRBD1 aligns across 9 bases. V was pared by 7 bases and J by 3 bases, with 11 bases of the junction left unmatched. The germline V gene encodes CDR1 SGHRS and CDR2 YFSETQ. The CDR3 extends over 15 amino acids. CDR3 region: CASSVGTGMFYEQYF. The CDR3 DNA follows: TGCGCCAGCTCGGTCGGGACAGGGATGTTCTACGAGCAGTACTTC.

This sequence joins TRBV10-2 and TRBJ2-7; 9 nucleotides line up with TRBD1. V trimming: 5 bases; J trimming: 1 base; junction bases outside the gene matches: 3. Germline V lookup: CDR1 WSHSY, CDR2 SAAADI. This CDR3 spans 14 amino acids. The CDR3 DNA is TGCGCCAGCAGTACAGGGGGCCCGTCCTACGAGCAGTACTTC. This translates into CASSTGGPSYEQYF.

V and J are TRBV10-3 and TRBJ2-5; D remains ambiguous. Germline V gene sequence: CDR1 ENHRY, CDR2 SYGVKD. CDR3 length: 18 amino acids. Trimming cost V 0 bases and J 0 bases, with 17 bases left between them. The CDR3 nucleotides read TGTGCCATCAGTGAGTCTACAAGGGCAGGTGCCAACCAAGAGACCCAGTACTTC. Translation gives CAISESTRAGANQETQYF.

This clone was counted once. The rearrangement joins TRBV28 to TRBJ1-3; D possibly corresponds to TRBD1 (5 bases). V was cut by 5 bases and J by 2 bases, with 13 bases left in between. The germline V gene has CDR1 MDHEN and CDR2 SYDVKM. The CDR3 has 15 amino acids. The DNA of the CDR3 is TGTGCCAGCAGTCCCTCGGGACTAGCTGGAAACACCATATATTTT. It encodes CASSPSGLAGNTIYF. Looking up the rest from reference TRBV28 and TRBJ1-3 gives the full variable domain: DVKVTQSSRYLVKRTGEKVFLECVQDMDHENMFWYRQDPGLGLRLIYFSYDVKMKEKGDIPEGYSVSREKKERFSLILESASTNQTSMYLCASSPSGLAGNTIYFGEGSWLTVV.

The rearrangement links TRBV5-6 to TRBJ2-3, with 8 bases matching TRBD2. The ends lost 3 bases at V and 0 bases at J; junction bases unmatched: 6. The germline V gene has CDR1 SGHDT and CDR2 YYEEEE. There are 16 residues in the CDR3. CDR3 DNA sequence: TGTGCCAGCAGCTCAATCCGGACTAGCAGCACAGATACGCAGTATTTT. Protein product: CASSSIRTSSTDTQYF.

This chain connects TRBV5-1 to TRBJ1-2; D gene ambiguous. This CDR3 region has 14 residues. Trimming shortened V by 0 bases and J by 7 bases, and 13 bases separated the two germline ends. Germline lookup yields CDR1 SGHRS and CDR2 YFSETQ. The CDR3 protein is CASSLGHEETGYTF. In DNA form, the CDR3 reads TGCGCCAGCAGCTTGGGACATGAGGAGACTGGCTACACCTTC.

The chain couples TRBV6-5 to TRBJ2-7; TRBD1 matches at 8 bases. V gave up 6 bases and J gave up 3 bases; unmatched junction bases: 7. The CDR3 is 14 amino acids. Per the germline V gene, CDR1 is MNHEY and CDR2 is SVGAGI. The CDR3 sequence: CASSKDRAVYEQYF. The DNA of the CDR3 is TGTGCCAGCAGCAAGGACAGGGCGGTCTACGAGCAGTACTTC.